Following are 16 T cell receptor beta chains from one sample sequenced in a study of blood T cell repertoires in COVID-19. Only in-frame clones appear in the TCRdb table, and some are missing; sequencing was by immunoSEQ multiplex PCR. The sample records 120,000 to 150,000 clones, roughly 90% being singletons. Sequenced: peripheral blood. These receptor sequences come from a human donor in a cohort sampled during active COVID-19.

The chain carries TRBV4-1 and TRBJ2-7; D is uncertain. This CDR3 spans 12 amino acids. The germline gives CDR1 MGHRA, CDR2 YSYEKL. V was clipped by 0 bases and J by 6 bases, with 6 bases between them. In DNA, the CDR3 is TGCGCCAGCAGCCAAGATTCCGGCGAGCAGTACTTC. The encoded protein is CASSQDSGEQYF.

There are a few counts of this clone. The chain couples TRBV19 to TRBJ2-1, with D uncertain. Germline V gene data show CDR1 as LNHDA and CDR2 as SQIVND (reference sequence). There are 16 residues in the CDR3. The V gene lost 5 bases and the J gene lost 10 bases, with 24 bases spanning the gap. The chain's CDR3 is CASSPADLLVRREQFF. The CDR3 coding sequence is TGTGCCAGTAGTCCCGCAGACTTGCTGGTACGACGGGAGCAGTTCTTC.

The chain couples TRBV5-4 to TRBJ1-2; D is ambiguous. This CDR3 has 14 residues. The germline V gene encodes CDR1 SGHNT and CDR2 YYREEE (reference sequence). V dropped 2 bases and J dropped 2 bases, with 10 bases sitting between them. The CDR3 reads CASSFKSLNYGYTF. The CDR3 nucleotides read TGTGCCAGCAGCTTCAAAAGTCTAAACTATGGCTACACCTTC.

The genes are TRBV25-1 and TRBJ1-4, with TRBD1 as a possible D gene (5 bases). The ends were cut back, 4 bases at V and 5 bases at J, with 11 bases in the middle. The CDR3 totals 14 residues. CDR1 is MGHDK and CDR2 is SYGVNS in the germline V gene. Here the CDR3 DNA reads TGTGCCAGCAGTGTGGGGGGGGTGAATGAAAAACTGTTTTTT. Residues: CASSVGGVNEKLFF.

The V and J genes are TRBV28 and TRBJ1-5; 7 bases map to TRBD1. The CDR3 spans 15 residues. V lost 6 bases to trimming and J lost 4 bases; unmatched junction nucleotides: 9. Germline V lookup: CDR1 MDHEN, CDR2 SYDVKM. CDR3 residues: CASRPPTGRNQPQHF. The CDR3 DNA reads TGTGCCAGCAGACCTCCGACAGGGAGGAATCAGCCCCAGCATTTT.

The rearrangement uses TRBV28 and TRBJ1-3; D gene uncertain. V was clipped by 10 bases and J by 0 bases, with 19 bases between them. The CDR3 spans 16 residues. The germline gives CDR1 MDHEN, CDR2 SYDVKM. The CDR3 DNA follows: TGTGCCACCTGGCCCAGAGGCAGCCGCTCTGGAAACACCATATATTTT. Its protein product is CATWPRGSRSGNTIYF.

The chain uses TRBV3-1 (or the pseudogene TRBV3-2) and TRBJ2-7; 7 bases line up with TRBD1. CDR3 length equals 14 residues. Trimming cost V 4 bases and J 3 bases; bases outside gene matches: 6. CDR1 and CDR2 from the germline V gene are LGHDT and YNNKEL (reference sequence). The DNA for the CDR3 is TGTGCCAGCAGCCGCCAGGGACAGTTCTACGAGCAGTACTTC. Translating gives CASSRQGQFYEQYF.

This chain connects TRBV10-3 to TRBJ2-1; D perhaps matches TRBD2 (6 bases). The germline V gene has CDR1 ENHRY and CDR2 SYGVKD. This CDR3 has 17 residues. With 0 bases removed from V and 5 bases from J, the gap between germline ends came to 17 bases. In DNA, the CDR3 is TGTGCCATCAGTGAGTCGGGGGGATTTACTGGAAACAATGAGCAGTTCTTC. Its translation is CAISESGGFTGNNEQFF.

The chain joins TRBV7-3 to TRBJ2-3, with 9 bases matching TRBD2. The CDR3 loop spans 15 amino acids. V lost 2 bases and J lost 2; bases outside the gene matches: 2. Per germline, CDR1 SGHTA and CDR2 FQGTGA. The CDR3 DNA follows: TGTGCCAGCAGCTTAGGACTAGCGTTCACAGATACGCAGTATTTT. It encodes CASSLGLAFTDTQYF.

Only a few counts were recorded for this clone. This chain joins TRBV28 and TRBJ2-7; D not certain. The CDR3 spans 11 residues. Germline loops: CDR1 MDHEN, CDR2 SYDVKM. The germline V and J ends were trimmed by 4 bases and 3 bases, with 4 bases remaining between them. CDR3 residues: CASSSFYEQYF. In DNA, the CDR3 is TGTGCCAGCAGTTCCTTCTACGAGCAGTACTTC.

The chain recombines TRBV2 with TRBJ2-5; 11 bases match TRBD2. This CDR3 comprises 18 residues. Germline V gene lookup returns CDR1 SNHLY and CDR2 FYNNEI. V dropped 2 bases and J dropped 0; count of bases not matched to a gene: 8. DNA of the CDR3: TGTGCCAGCAGTGAACGTTCGGGGACTAGCGGCAACCAAGAGACCCAGTACTTC. Translating gives CASSERSGTSGNQETQYF.

The V gene is TRBV28, the J gene TRBJ2-7, with 13 bases that match TRBD2. This CDR3 has 15 residues. J lost 4 bases, V lost 5 bases, and 5 bases had no gene match. Germline CDR1 and CDR2: MDHEN and SYDVKM. The CDR3 DNA follows: TGTGCCAGCAGTGTCGGGACTAGCGGGATGTACGAGCAGTACTTC. Amino acids: CASSVGTSGMYEQYF. The complete variable domain, with remaining parts taken from reference TRBV28 and TRBJ2-7, reads DVKVTQSSRYLVKRTGEKVFLECVQDMDHENMFWYRQDPGLGLRLIYFSYDVKMKEKGDIPEGYSVSREKKERFSLILESASTNQTSMYLCASSVGTSGMYEQYFGPGTRLTVT.

The rearrangement uses TRBV6-2 or TRBV6-3 and TRBJ2-5, with D perhaps matching TRBD2 (5 bases). V lost 2 bases and J lost 5, with 18 bases in between. Germline values: CDR1 MNHEY, CDR2 SVGEGT. The CDR3 has 16 amino acids. The CDR3 loop reads CASSYGEYQAWETQYF. The CDR3 DNA reads TGTGCCAGCAGTTACGGGGAGTACCAAGCTTGGGAGACCCAGTACTTC.

The chain joins TRBV5-1 to TRBJ2-2; 9 bases are shared with TRBD1. Per the germline V gene, CDR1 is SGHRS and CDR2 is YFSETQ. The CDR3 extends over 15 amino acids. The V gene end was trimmed by 3 bases and the J gene end by 6 bases; junction bases not matched to a gene: 6. The CDR3 DNA follows: TGCGCCAGCAGCTCGACGACAGGGGGGCCCGGGGAGCTGTTTTTT. Its translation: CASSSTTGGPGELFF.

The chain recombines TRBV19 with TRBJ1-1; 10 nucleotides agree with TRBD1. Trimming took 2 bases from V and 5 from J; bases not matched to a gene: 5. CDR3 length equals 15 residues. Germline V gene sequence: CDR1 LNHDA, CDR2 SQIVND (reference sequence). Here the CDR3 DNA reads TGTGCCAGTAGTATAACTGGACAGGGGGTGACTGAAGCTTTCTTT. Its translation: CASSITGQGVTEAFF.

The rearrangement uses TRBV6-5 and TRBJ2-5, with 8 bases matching TRBD1. The CDR3 is 15 amino acids. Per the germline V gene, CDR1 is MNHEY and CDR2 is SVGAGI. The ends lost 5 bases at V and 6 bases at J; junction bases unmatched: 11. CDR3 nucleotides: TGTGCCAGCAGTACTCCGGGACAGGTCAGAAAGACCCAGTACTTC. Translation gives CASSTPGQVRKTQYF.